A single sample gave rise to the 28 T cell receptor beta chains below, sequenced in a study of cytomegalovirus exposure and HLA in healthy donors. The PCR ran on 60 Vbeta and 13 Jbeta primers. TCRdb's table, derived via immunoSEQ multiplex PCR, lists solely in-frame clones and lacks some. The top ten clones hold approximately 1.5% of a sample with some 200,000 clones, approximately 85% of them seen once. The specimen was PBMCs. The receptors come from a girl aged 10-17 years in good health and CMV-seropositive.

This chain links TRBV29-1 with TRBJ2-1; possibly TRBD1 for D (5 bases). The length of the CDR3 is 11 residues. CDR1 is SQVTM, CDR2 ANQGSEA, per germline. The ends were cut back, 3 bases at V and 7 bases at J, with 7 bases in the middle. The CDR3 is CSVEYRNEQFF. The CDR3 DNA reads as TGCAGCGTTGAGTACAGGAATGAGCAGTTCTTC.

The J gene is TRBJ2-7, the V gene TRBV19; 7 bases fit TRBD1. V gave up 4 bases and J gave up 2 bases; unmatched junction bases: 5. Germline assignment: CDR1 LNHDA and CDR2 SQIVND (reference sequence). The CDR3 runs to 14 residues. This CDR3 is CASSTAGTAYEQYF. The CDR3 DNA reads TGTGCCAGTAGTACCGCCGGGACAGCCTACGAGCAGTACTTC.

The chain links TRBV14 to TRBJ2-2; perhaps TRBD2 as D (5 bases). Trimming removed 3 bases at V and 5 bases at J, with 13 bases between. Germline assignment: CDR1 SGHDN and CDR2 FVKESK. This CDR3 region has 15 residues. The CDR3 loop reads CASSQAGVGTGELFF. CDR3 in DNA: TGTGCCAGCAGCCAGGCGGGCGTTGGGACCGGGGAGCTGTTTTTT.

CDR3 loop: CASSVGTELSNQPQHF. CDR3 DNA: TGTGCCAGCAGTGTAGGGACAGAATTAAGCAATCAGCCCCAGCATTTT. The gene calls are TRBV27 and TRBJ1-5; TRBD1 matches at 7 bases. This CDR3 contains 16 residues. CDR1 and CDR2 from the germline V gene are MNHEY and SMNVEV (reference sequence). V shed 5 bases, J shed 1 base, and the junction held 8 bases outside the gene matches.

The CDR3 protein is CASSQSVVGAYSNQPQHF. The DNA of the CDR3 is TGCGCCAGCAGCCAATCCGTCGTGGGGGCTTATAGCAATCAGCCCCAGCATTTT. This chain uses TRBV4-1 with TRBJ1-5; a possible D gene is TRBD1 (6 bases). Germline V lookup: CDR1 MGHRA, CDR2 YSYEKL. This CDR3 has 18 amino acids. The V end was cut by 2 bases, the J end by 0 bases, with 17 bases between.

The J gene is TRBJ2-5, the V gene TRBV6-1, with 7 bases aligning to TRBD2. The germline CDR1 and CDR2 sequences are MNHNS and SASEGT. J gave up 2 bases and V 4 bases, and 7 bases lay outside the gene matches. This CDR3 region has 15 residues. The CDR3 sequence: CASSGSRGLQETQYF. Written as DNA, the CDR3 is TGTGCCAGCAGTGGTTCTAGGGGACTACAAGAGACCCAGTACTTC.

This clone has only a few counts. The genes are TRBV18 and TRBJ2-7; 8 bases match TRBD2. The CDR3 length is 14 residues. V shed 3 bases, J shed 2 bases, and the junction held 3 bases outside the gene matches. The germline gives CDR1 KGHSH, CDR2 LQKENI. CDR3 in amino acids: CASSPRGETYEQYF. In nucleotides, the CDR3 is TGTGCCAGCTCACCGCGGGGGGAAACCTACGAGCAGTACTTC.

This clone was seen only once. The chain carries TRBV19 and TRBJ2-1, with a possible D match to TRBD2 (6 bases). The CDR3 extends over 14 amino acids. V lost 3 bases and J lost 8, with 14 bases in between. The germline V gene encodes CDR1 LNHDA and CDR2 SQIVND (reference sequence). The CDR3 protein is CASSIGGEVDEQFF. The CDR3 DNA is TGTGCCAGTAGTATCGGCGGGGAAGTCGATGAGCAGTTCTTC.

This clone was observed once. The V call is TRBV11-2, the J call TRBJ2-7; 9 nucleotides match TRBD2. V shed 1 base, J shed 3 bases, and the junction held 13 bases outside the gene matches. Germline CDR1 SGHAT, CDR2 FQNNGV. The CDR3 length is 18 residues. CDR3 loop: CASSLAAVSGGHLYEQYF. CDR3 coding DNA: TGTGCCAGCAGCTTAGCTGCTGTTAGCGGGGGCCACCTCTACGAGCAGTACTTC.

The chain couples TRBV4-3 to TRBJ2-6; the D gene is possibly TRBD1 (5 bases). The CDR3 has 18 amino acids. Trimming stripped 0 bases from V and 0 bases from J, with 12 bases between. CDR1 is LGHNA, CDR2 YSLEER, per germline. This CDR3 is CASSQDLGPGSGANVLTF. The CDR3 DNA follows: TGCGCCAGCAGCCAAGATCTGGGGCCGGGCTCTGGGGCCAACGTCCTGACTTTC.

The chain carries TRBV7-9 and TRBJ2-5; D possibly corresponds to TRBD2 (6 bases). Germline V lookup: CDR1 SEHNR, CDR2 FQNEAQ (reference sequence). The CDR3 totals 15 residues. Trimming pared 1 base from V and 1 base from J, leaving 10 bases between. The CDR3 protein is CASSLDRGSQETQYF. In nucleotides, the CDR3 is TGTGCCAGCAGCTTAGATCGGGGGAGCCAAGAGACCCAGTACTTC.

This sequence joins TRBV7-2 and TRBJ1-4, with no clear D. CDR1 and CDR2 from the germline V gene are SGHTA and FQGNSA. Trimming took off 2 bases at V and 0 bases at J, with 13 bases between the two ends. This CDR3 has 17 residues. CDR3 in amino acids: CASSLLGRVATNEKLFF. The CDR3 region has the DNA TGTGCCAGCAGCTTACTCGGGAGAGTTGCAACTAATGAAAAACTGTTTTTT.

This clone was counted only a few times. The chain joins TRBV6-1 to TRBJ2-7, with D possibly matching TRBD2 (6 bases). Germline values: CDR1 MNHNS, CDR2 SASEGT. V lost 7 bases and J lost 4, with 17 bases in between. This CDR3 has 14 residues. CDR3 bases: TGTGCCAGCACCTACGGGACTCTCTCATACGAGCAGTACTTC. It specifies CASTYGTLSYEQYF.

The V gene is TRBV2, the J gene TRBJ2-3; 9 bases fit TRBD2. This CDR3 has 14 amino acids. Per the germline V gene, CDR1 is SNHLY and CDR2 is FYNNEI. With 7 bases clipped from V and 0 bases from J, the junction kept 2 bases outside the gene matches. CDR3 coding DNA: TGTGCCAGCAATGGACTAGCGAGCACAGATACGCAGTATTTT. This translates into CASNGLASTDTQYF.

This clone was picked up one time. The DNA for the CDR3 is TGTGCCAGCAGCTTAGCGATATCCCAGGGGGGAAGAAACGAGCAGTACTTC. Translated, it gives CASSLAISQGGRNEQYF. The V and J genes are TRBV7-8 and TRBJ2-7, with D tentatively TRBD1 (7 bases). CDR1 is SGHVS, CDR2 FQNEAQ, per germline. V was cut by 0 bases and J by 5 bases, with 20 bases left in between. This CDR3 has 17 residues.

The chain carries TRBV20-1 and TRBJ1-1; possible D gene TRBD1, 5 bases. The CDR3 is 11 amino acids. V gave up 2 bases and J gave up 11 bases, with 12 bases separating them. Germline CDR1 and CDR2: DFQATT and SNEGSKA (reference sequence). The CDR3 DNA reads TGCAGTGCTAGACCAGGGCCCGCGGCTTTCTTT. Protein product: CSARPGPAAFF.

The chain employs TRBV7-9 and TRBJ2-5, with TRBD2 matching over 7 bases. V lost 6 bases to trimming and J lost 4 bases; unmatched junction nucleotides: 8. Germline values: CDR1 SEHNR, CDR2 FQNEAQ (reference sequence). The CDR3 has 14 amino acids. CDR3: CASSLGGVSETQYF. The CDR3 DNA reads TGTGCCAGCAGTCTGGGGGGGGTATCAGAGACCCAGTACTTC.

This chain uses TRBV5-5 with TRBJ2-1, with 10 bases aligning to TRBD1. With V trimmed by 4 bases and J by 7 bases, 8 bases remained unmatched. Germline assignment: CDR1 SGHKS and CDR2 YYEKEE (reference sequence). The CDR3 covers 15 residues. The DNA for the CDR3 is TGTGCCAGCAGCGTGGGGACAGGGGTTGGAAATGAGCAGTTCTTC. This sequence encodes CASSVGTGVGNEQFF.

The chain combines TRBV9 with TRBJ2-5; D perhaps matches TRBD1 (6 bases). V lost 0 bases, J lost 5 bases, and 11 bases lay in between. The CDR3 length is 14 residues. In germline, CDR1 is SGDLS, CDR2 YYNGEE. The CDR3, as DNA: TGTGCCAGCAGCGTAGAGAGCAGGGGTGAGACCCAGTACTTC. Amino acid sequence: CASSVESRGETQYF.

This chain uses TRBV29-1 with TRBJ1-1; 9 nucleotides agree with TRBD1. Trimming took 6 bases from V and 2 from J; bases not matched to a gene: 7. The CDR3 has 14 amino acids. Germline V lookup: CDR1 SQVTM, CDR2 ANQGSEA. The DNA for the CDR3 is TGCAGCGTCGGAAAGACAGGGGGAAACACTGAAGCTTTCTTT. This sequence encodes CSVGKTGGNTEAFF.

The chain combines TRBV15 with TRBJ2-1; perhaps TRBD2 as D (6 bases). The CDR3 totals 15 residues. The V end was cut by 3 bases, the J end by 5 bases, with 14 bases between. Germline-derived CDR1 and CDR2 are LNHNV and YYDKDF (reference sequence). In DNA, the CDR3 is TGTGCCACCAGCAGGGATAAGGGACTCAACAATGAGCAGTTCTTC. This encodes CATSRDKGLNNEQFF. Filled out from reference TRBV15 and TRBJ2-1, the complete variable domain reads DAMVIQNPRYQVTQFGKPVTLSCSQTLNHNVMYWYQQKSSQAPKLLFHYYDKDFNNEADTPDNFQSRRPNTSFCFLDIRSPGLGDTAMYLCATSRDKGLNNEQFFGPGTRLTVL.

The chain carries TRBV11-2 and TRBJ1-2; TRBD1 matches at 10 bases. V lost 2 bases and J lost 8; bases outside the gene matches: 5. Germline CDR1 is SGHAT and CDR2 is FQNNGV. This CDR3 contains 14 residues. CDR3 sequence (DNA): TGTGCCAGCAGCTTACGGACAGGGGGGGAGGGCTACACCTTC. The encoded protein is CASSLRTGGEGYTF.

The CDR3 sequence is CASSLSTSGAIYNEQFF. The CDR3 DNA reads as TGTGCCAGCAGCTTATCGACTAGCGGGGCCATATACAATGAGCAGTTCTTC. The chain links TRBV11-2 to TRBJ2-1; 11 bases are shared with TRBD2. CDR3 length equals 17 residues. The V and J ends lost 2 bases and 4 bases, in that order; junction bases with no gene match: 7. CDR1 and CDR2 (germline): SGHAT, FQNNGV.

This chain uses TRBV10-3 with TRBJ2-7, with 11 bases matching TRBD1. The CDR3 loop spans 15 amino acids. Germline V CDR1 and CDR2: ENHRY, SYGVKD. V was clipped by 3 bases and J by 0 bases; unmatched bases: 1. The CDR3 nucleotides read TGTGCCATCAGTGAAGGGACAGGGGGCTCCTACGAGCAGTACTTC. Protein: CAISEGTGGSYEQYF.

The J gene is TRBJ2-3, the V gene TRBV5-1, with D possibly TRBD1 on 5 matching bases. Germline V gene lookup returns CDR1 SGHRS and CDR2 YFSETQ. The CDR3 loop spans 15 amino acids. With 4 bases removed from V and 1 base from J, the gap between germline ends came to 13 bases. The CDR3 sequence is CASSPQGFGTDTQYF. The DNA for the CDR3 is TGCGCCAGCAGCCCCCAGGGATTCGGCACAGATACGCAGTATTTT.

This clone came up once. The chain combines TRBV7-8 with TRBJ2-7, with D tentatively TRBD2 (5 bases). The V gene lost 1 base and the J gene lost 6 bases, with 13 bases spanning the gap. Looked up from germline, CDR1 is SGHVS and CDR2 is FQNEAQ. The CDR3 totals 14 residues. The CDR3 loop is CASSLGVGVGEQYF. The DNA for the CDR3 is TGTGCCAGCAGCTTAGGGGTCGGGGTTGGCGAGCAGTACTTC.

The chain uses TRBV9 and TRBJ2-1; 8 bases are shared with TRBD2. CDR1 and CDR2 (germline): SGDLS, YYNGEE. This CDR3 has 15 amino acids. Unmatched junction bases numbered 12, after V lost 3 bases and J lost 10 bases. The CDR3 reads CASSEGGLAGGEQFF. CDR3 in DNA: TGTGCCAGCAGCGAGGGGGGGCTGGCGGGAGGAGAGCAGTTCTTC.

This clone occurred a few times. CDR3 sequence reads: CASSHGTSGNTDTQYF. As DNA, the CDR3 is TGCGCCAGCAGCCACGGGACTAGCGGGAACACAGATACGCAGTATTTT. This chain uses TRBV4-3 with TRBJ2-3; 13 bases agree with TRBD2. The CDR3 runs to 16 residues. Germline CDR1 is LGHNA and CDR2 is YSLEER. V shed 3 bases and J 2 bases; nucleotides not matched to a gene: 2.